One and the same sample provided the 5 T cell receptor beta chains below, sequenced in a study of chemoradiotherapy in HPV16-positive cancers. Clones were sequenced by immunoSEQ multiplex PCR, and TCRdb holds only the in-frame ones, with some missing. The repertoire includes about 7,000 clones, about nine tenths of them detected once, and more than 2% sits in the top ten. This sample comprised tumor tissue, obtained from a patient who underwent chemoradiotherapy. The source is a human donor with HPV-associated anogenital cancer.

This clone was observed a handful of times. The CDR3 nucleotides read TGTGCCAGCAGCCTCGACACACGAGGGGGAAACACTGAAGCTTTCTTT. Encoded protein: CASSLDTRGGNTEAFF. The chain is built from TRBV7-9 and TRBJ1-1; D may be TRBD1 (6 bases). Trimming took 5 bases from V and 2 from J, leaving 18 bases between them. The CDR3 spans 16 residues. Germline CDR1 SEHNR, CDR2 FQNEAQ (reference sequence).

CDR3 residues: CASKQGPDEQYF. The CDR3, as DNA: TGTGCCAGCAAGCAGGGGCCCGATGAGCAGTACTTC. The chain combines TRBV2 with TRBJ2-7; D is possibly TRBD1 (6 bases). V was clipped by 7 bases and J by 7 bases, with 14 bases between them. From germline, CDR1 is SNHLY and CDR2 FYNNEI. This CDR3 is 12 amino acids long. Variable domain in full (rest from reference TRBV2 and TRBJ2-7): EPEVTQTPSHQVTQMGQEVILRCVPISNHLYFYWYRQILGQKVEFLVSFYNNEISEKSEIFDDQFSVERPDGSNFTLKIRSTKLEDSAMYFCASKQGPDEQYFGPGTRLTVT.

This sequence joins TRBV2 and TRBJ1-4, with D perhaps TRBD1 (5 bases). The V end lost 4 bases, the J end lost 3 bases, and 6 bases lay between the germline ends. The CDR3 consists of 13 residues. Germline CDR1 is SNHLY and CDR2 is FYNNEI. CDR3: CASSVGPNEKLFF. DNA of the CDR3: TGTGCCAGCAGTGTGGGACCTAATGAAAAACTGTTTTTT.

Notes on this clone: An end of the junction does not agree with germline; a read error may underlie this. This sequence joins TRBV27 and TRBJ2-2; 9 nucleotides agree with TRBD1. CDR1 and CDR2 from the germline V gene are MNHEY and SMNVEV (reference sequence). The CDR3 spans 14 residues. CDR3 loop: CVSSWTGVPGELFF. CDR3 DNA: TGTGTCAGCAGTTGGACAGGGGTTCCCGGGGAGCTGTTTTTT.

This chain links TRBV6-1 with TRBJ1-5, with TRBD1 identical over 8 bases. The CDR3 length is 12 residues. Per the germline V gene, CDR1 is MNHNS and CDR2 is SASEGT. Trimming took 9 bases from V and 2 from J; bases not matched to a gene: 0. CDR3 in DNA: TGTGCCAGGGGACAGGGCAATCAGCCCCAGCATTTT. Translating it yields CARGQGNQPQHF.